Below are 14 T cell receptor beta chains sequenced from a single sample in a study of blood T cell repertoires in COVID-19. Only in-frame clones appear in the TCRdb table, and some are missing; sequencing was by immunoSEQ multiplex PCR. The table records around 370,000 clones, more than 75% of them present only once. The sample taken for sequencing was PBMCs or T cells enriched from blood (not recorded which). All receptors derive from a woman aged 18-35 years who had recovered from COVID-19.

The V call is TRBV5-4, the J call TRBJ1-1; D is perhaps TRBD1 (5 bases). The CDR3 loop spans 15 amino acids. Trimming cost V 4 bases and J 1 base, with 14 bases left between them. Germline CDR1 and CDR2: SGHNT and YYREEE (reference sequence). The CDR3 reads CASSLGGFWNTEAFF. CDR3 DNA sequence: TGTGCCAGCAGCCTCGGGGGGTTCTGGAACACTGAAGCTTTCTTT. Using reference TRBV5-4 and TRBJ1-1 for the parts outside the CDR3, the full variable domain is ETGVTQSPTHLIKTRGQQVTLRCSSQSGHNTVSWYQQALGQGPQFIFQYYREEENGRGNFPPRFSGLQFPNYSSELNVNALELDDSALYLCASSLGGFWNTEAFFGQGTRLTVV.

V usage is TRBV4-2 and J usage is TRBJ1-3, with D possibly TRBD1 on 6 matching bases. The CDR3 runs to 16 residues. CDR1 LGHNA and CDR2 YNFKEQ come from the germline V gene. Trimming shortened V by 1 base and J by 0 bases, and 10 bases separated the two germline ends. The CDR3 DNA follows: TGTGCCAGCAGCCAAGGCGACAGGTTCTCTGGAAACACCATATATTTT. Translating gives CASSQGDRFSGNTIYF.

The V gene is TRBV5-5, the J gene TRBJ2-7; D perhaps matches TRBD1 (6 bases). CDR1 and CDR2 (germline): SGHKS, YYEKEE (reference sequence). This CDR3 comprises 14 residues. Trimming took off 4 bases at V and 5 bases at J, with 16 bases between the two ends. Here the CDR3 reads CASSDLQGSDEQYF. The CDR3 bases are TGTGCCAGCAGCGACTTACAGGGTTCGGACGAGCAGTACTTC.

The chain employs TRBV9 and TRBJ2-3; a possible D gene is TRBD1 (6 bases). This CDR3 region has 15 residues. Trimming pared 0 bases from V and 0 bases from J, leaving 8 bases between. The germline V gene has CDR1 SGDLS and CDR2 YYNGEE. The CDR3 sequence: CASSVGRGSTDTQYF. DNA of the CDR3: TGTGCCAGCAGCGTAGGTAGGGGGAGCACAGATACGCAGTATTTT.

This chain links TRBV19 with TRBJ1-1, with a possible D match to TRBD1 (6 bases). V lost 6 bases and J 1 base, leaving 15 bases between the germline ends. The CDR3 covers 15 residues. Germline CDR1 and CDR2: LNHDA and SQIVND (reference sequence). As DNA, the CDR3 is TGTGCCAGTAGCGATTCGGGACACAAGAACACTGAAGCTTTCTTT. Residues: CASSDSGHKNTEAFF.

This clone appeared a single time. This chain joins TRBV7-9 and TRBJ1-1; 9 nucleotides align to TRBD1. V lost 3 bases, J lost 0 bases, and 5 bases stayed unmatched. This CDR3 has 16 residues. Germline V gives CDR1 SEHNR, CDR2 FQNEAQ (reference sequence). The CDR3 reads CASSFWTGALNTEAFF. In nucleotides, the CDR3 is TGTGCCAGCAGCTTTTGGACAGGGGCACTGAACACTGAAGCTTTCTTT.

V gene TRBV9 combines with J gene TRBJ2-1; 7 nucleotides line up with TRBD1. The germline V gene has CDR1 SGDLS and CDR2 YYNGEE. J gave up 2 bases and V 0 bases, and 11 bases lay outside the gene matches. CDR3 size: 18 residues. The CDR3 spells CASSVARTGDRTYNEQFF. The CDR3 DNA is TGTGCCAGCAGCGTAGCTCGAACAGGGGACCGGACCTACAATGAGCAGTTCTTC. Combining the CDR3 with reference TRBV9 and TRBJ2-1 gives the whole variable domain DSGVTQTPKHLITATGQRVTLRCSPRSGDLSVYWYQQSLDQGLQFLIQYYNGEERAKGNILERFSAQQFPDLHSELNLSSLELGDSALYFCASSVARTGDRTYNEQFFGPGTRLTVL.

This CDR3 is CASSLGTANTEAFF. The CDR3 coding sequence is TGTGCCAGCAGTCTCGGGACAGCAAACACTGAAGCTTTCTTT. J is TRBJ1-1 and V is TRBV3-1 (or the pseudogene TRBV3-2), with 7 bases that match TRBD1. V shed 6 bases, J shed 2 bases, and the junction held 6 bases outside the gene matches. Germline values: CDR1 LGHDT, CDR2 YNNKEL (reference sequence). There are 14 residues in the CDR3.

Notes on this clone: Different DNA sequences within this sample yield the same CDR3. The J gene is TRBJ1-6, the V gene TRBV18; D may be TRBD1 (5 bases). The V gene lost 2 bases and the J gene lost 8 bases, with 10 bases spanning the gap. This CDR3 contains 14 residues. The germline gives CDR1 KGHSH, CDR2 LQKENI. CDR3 sequence: CASSPGAIYSPLHF. In nucleotides, the CDR3 is TGTGCCAGCTCACCAGGGGCTATCTATTCACCCCTCCACTTT.

This clone was observed a handful of times. J is TRBJ2-1 and V is TRBV7-2, with 11 bases aligning to TRBD2. CDR3 length: 16 residues. V lost 1 base and J lost 8; bases outside the gene matches: 7. Germline CDR1 and CDR2: SGHTA and FQGNSA. This CDR3 is CASSLGLAGGEDEQFF. The CDR3 DNA is TGTGCCAGCAGCTTAGGCCTAGCGGGGGGCGAGGATGAGCAGTTCTTC.

The J gene is TRBJ2-2, the V gene TRBV27; 9 positions agree with TRBD2. The CDR3 consists of 15 residues. Germline V gene sequence: CDR1 MNHEY, CDR2 SMNVEV (reference sequence). V lost 3 bases and J lost 2; bases outside the gene matches: 1. The CDR3 region is CASSLGLANTGELFF. The CDR3 region has the DNA TGTGCCAGCAGTTTGGGACTAGCTAACACCGGGGAGCTGTTTTTT.

This sequence joins TRBV19 and TRBJ1-1, with D unresolved. The V gene's germline CDR1 is LNHDA and CDR2 SQIVND (reference sequence). Trimming took off 5 bases at V and 2 bases at J, with 9 bases between the two ends. CDR3 size: 13 residues. Here the CDR3 reads CASSFTDNTEAFF. The CDR3 DNA sequence: TGTGCCAGTAGTTTTACAGATAACACTGAAGCTTTCTTT.

This clone appeared a single time. V is TRBV5-4 and J is TRBJ2-5, with 14 bases lining up with TRBD2. CDR1 and CDR2 from the germline V gene are SGHNT and YYREEE (reference sequence). The V segment lost 4 bases and the J segment 0 bases; nucleotides outside the gene matches: 8. The CDR3 loop spans 18 amino acids. The CDR3 coding sequence is TGTGCCAGCAGCGGGGGACTAGCGGGGGCATTGTACCAAGAGACCCAGTACTTC. Protein sequence: CASSGGLAGALYQETQYF.

The J gene is TRBJ2-5, the V gene TRBV7-6; a weak D match, TRBD2 (6 bases). Germline V gives CDR1 SGHVS, CDR2 FNYEAQ. V was trimmed by 1 base and J by 4 bases, leaving 16 bases between them. This CDR3 contains 16 residues. CDR3 loop: CASSLGSAIGRETQYF. The CDR3 DNA sequence: TGTGCCAGCAGCTTAGGGTCGGCCATCGGGAGAGAGACCCAGTACTTC.